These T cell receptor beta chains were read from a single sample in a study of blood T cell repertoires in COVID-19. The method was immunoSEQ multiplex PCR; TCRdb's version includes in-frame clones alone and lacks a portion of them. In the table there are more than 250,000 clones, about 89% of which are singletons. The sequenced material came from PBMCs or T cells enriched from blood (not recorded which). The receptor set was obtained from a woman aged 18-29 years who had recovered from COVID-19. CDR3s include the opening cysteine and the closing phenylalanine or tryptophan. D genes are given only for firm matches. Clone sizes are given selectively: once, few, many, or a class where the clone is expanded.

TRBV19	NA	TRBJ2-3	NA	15	TGTGCCAGTAGTTTTAGCCCACACACGGCCGATACGCAGTATTTT	CASSFSPHTADTQYF
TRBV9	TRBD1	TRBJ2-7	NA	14	TGTGCCAGCAGCGTAGCAGGGGGAAGAGGCGAGCAGTACTTC	CASSVAGGRGEQYF
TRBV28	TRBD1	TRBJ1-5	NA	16	TGTGCCAGCAGCCGCAGACAGGGGTTGATTAATCAGCCCCAGCATTTT	CASSRRQGLINQPQHF
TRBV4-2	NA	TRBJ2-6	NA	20	TGTGCCAGCAGGCAAACCCTCGACTATGAAAGGGGGTCTGGGGCCAACGTCCTGACTTTC	CASRQTLDYERGSGANVLTF
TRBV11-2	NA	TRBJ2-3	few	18	TGTGCCAGCAGCTTCGAATTGGGTAGGGGAGGCAGCACAGATACGCAGTATTTT	CASSFELGRGGSTDTQYF
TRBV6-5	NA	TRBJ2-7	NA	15	TGTGCCAGCAGGGCCAGGGCAGGATCTTTTTACGAGCAGTACTTC	CASRARAGSFYEQYF
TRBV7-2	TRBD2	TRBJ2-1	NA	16	TGTGCCAGCAGCTCTAGGACTAGCGGGGTCTACAATGAGCAGTTCTTC	CASSSRTSGVYNEQFF
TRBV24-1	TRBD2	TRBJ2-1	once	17	TGTGCCACCAGTGATCCAAACGGGGGGAGCTCCTACAATGAGCAGTTCTTC	CATSDPNGGSSYNEQFF
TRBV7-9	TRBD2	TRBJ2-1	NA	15	TGTGCCAGCAGAGGGGTAGCGGGAGTGTACAATGAGCAGTTCTTC	CASRGVAGVYNEQFF
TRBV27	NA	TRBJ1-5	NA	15	TGTGCCAGCAGTTCGAGGGATCCAAGCAATCAGCCCCAGCATTTT	CASSSRDPSNQPQHF
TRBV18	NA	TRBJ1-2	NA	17	TGTGCCAGCTCACCACCCAACAGCCGGACAGTAAACTATGGCTACACCTTC	CASSPPNSRTVNYGYTF
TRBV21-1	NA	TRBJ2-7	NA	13	TGTGCCAGCAGCAAAGAGCGGAGCGGGAATCAGTACTTC	CASSKERSGNQYF
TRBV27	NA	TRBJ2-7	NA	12	TGTGCCAGCAGTTCCTATCCCTACGAGCAGTACTTC	CASSSYPYEQYF
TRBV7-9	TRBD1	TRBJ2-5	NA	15	TGTGCCAGCAGCCAGAAAGACAGGGAAAAAGAGACCCAGTACTTC	CASSQKDREKETQYF
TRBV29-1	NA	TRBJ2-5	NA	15	TGCAGCGTTGACTCCCCGGGAAGAGGCGAGGAGACCCAGTACTTC	CSVDSPGRGEETQYF
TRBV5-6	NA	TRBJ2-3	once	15	TGTGCCAGCAGCTTGACTTTTTCGAACACAGATACGCAGTATTTT	CASSLTFSNTDTQYF
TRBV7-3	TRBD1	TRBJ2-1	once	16	TGTGCCAGCAGCTTAAATGCACAGGGGATCTACAATGAGCAGTTCTTC	CASSLNAQGIYNEQFF
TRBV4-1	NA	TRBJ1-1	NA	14	TGCGCCAGCAGGGATGCGCTGAACAGGGATGGGGCTTTCTTT	CASRDALNRDGAFF
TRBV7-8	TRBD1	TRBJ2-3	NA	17	TGTGCCAGCAGCTCTCCTATGACAGGGGAGTCGGGGATTACGCAGTATTTT	CASSSPMTGESGITQYF
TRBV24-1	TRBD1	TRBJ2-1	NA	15	TGTGCCACCAGTGCCCCGGGACAGGGCAGCAATGAGCAGTTCTTC	CATSAPGQGSNEQFF
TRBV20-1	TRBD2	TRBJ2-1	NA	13	TGCAGTGCTAGTAAAGCGGGAGCAGGTGAGCAGTTCTTC	CSASKAGAGEQFF
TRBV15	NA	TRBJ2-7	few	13	TGTGCCACCTTAAACTTAGAGAACTACGAGCAGTACTTC	CATLNLENYEQYF
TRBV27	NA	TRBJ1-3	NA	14	TGTGCCAGCAGTCGTACAGAAATGGGAAACACCATATATTTT	CASSRTEMGNTIYF
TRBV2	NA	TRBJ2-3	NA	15	TGTGCCAGCAGTGGGCACAGCTCTAGCACAGATACGCAGTATTTT	CASSGHSSSTDTQYF
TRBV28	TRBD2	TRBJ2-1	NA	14	TGTGCCAGCAAGCAACTAGCGGGAGGTTATGAGCAGTTCTTC	CASKQLAGGYEQFF
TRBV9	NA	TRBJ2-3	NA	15	TGTGCCAGCAGCGTAGGCCCGGGAGAGGCAGATACGCAGTATTTT	CASSVGPGEADTQYF
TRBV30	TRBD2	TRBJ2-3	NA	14	TGTGCCTGGAGCAATAGCGGGAATACAGATACGCAGTATTTT	CAWSNSGNTDTQYF
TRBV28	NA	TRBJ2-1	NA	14	TGTGCCACCTTACTAGCAAATACCTACAATGAGCAGTTCTTC	CATLLANTYNEQFF
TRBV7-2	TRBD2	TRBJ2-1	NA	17	TGTGCCAGCAGTTCGAGGGCTAGCGGGAGCTCCTACAATGAGCAGTTCTTC	CASSSRASGSSYNEQFF
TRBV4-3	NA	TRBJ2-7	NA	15	TGCGCCAGCAGCCAAGGGCCGTTGACAGTCTACGAGCAGTACTTC	CASSQGPLTVYEQYF
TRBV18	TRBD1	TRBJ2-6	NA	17	TGTGCCAGCTCACCTCGCCAGGGGGTAGACGGGGCCAACGTCCTGACTTTC	CASSPRQGVDGANVLTF
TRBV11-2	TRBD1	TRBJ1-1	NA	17	TGTGCCAGCAGCTTACAATGGACAGGGGGGATGAACACTGAAGCTTTCTTT	CASSLQWTGGMNTEAFF
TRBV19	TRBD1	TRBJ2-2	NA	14	TGTGCCGGGTCGACAGGGCCGAACACCGGGGAGCTGTTTTTT	CAGSTGPNTGELFF
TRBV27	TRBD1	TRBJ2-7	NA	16	TGTGCCAGCAGCGCACGAGGACAGGGCGACGACTACGAGCAGTACTTC	CASSARGQGDDYEQYF
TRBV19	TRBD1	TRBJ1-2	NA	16	TGTGCCAGTATGAACCGGGACAGGGGGCAAGTCTATGGCTACACCTTC	CASMNRDRGQVYGYTF
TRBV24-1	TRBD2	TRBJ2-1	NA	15	TGTGCCACCAATAAAGCGGGAGGTCCCTCTGGGGAGCAGTTCTTC	CATNKAGGPSGEQFF
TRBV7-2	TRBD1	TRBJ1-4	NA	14	TGTGCCAGCAGCCTCGACAGGGCGAGTGAAAAACTGTTTTTT	CASSLDRASEKLFF
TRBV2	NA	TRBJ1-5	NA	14	TGTGCCAGCAGTGAGGGGCCGGGCAATCAGCCCCAGCATTTT	CASSEGPGNQPQHF
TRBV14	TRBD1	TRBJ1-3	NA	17	TGTGCCAGCAGCCAAATGACAGGGGGGCGGACTGGAAACACCATATATTTT	CASSQMTGGRTGNTIYF
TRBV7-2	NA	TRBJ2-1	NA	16	TGTGCCAGCAGCTTAGTGGCTAGCGTTGGGTCGGATGAGCAGTTCTTC	CASSLVASVGSDEQFF
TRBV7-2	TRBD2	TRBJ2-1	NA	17	TGTGCCAGCAGCTTGGTGACTAGCGGGAGACTCTACAATGAGCAGTTCTTC	CASSLVTSGRLYNEQFF
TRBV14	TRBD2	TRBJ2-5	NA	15	TGTGCCAGCAGCCAAGATTCGGCGGGAGCGTTGGCCCAGTACTTC	CASSQDSAGALAQYF
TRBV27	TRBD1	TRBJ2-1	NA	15	TGTGCCAGCAGTTTGGACAGGGACTCGTACAATGAGCAGTTCTTC	CASSLDRDSYNEQFF
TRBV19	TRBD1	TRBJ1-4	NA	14	TGTGCCAGTAGCACAGGGGGCTCCTTTGAAAAACTGTTTTTT	CASSTGGSFEKLFF
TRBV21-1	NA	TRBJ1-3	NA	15	TGTGCCAGCAGCACGCGTCCTGTCTCTGGAAACACCATATATTTT	CASSTRPVSGNTIYF
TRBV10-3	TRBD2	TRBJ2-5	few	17	TGTGCCATCAGTGAGGGACTAGCGGGGGGGGTGGAAGAGACCCAGTACTTC	CAISEGLAGGVEETQYF